This T cell receptor (beta chain) is from a study of T cell responses to AZD1222 COVID-19 vaccine. Study background: Second doses that came at about 4 or about 12 weeks were put together.

Findings and caveats of the study: White British people made up most donors, females outnumbered males, and clonal diversity was possibly underestimated. Only six or seven AZD1222 recipients tested seropositive at baseline.

TCRdb's copy holds only in-frame clones and misses some; the assay was immunoSEQ multiplex PCR. This repertoire shows around 140,000 clones, more than 85% found once; its top ten account for 5% to 5.5%. About this clone itself: Its antigen is not known.

V lost 3 bases and J lost 8, with 8 bases in between. In germline, CDR1 is SGDLS, CDR2 YYNGEE. There are 11 residues in the CDR3. The source material was peripheral blood, sampled on day 0 of AZD1222 vaccination. The V gene is TRBV9, the J gene TRBJ1-2, with D unclear. The source is an adult in good health. CDR3 in DNA: TGTGCCAGCAGCGCCACCGGGGGCTACACCTTC. Amino acid sequence: CASSATGGYTF.